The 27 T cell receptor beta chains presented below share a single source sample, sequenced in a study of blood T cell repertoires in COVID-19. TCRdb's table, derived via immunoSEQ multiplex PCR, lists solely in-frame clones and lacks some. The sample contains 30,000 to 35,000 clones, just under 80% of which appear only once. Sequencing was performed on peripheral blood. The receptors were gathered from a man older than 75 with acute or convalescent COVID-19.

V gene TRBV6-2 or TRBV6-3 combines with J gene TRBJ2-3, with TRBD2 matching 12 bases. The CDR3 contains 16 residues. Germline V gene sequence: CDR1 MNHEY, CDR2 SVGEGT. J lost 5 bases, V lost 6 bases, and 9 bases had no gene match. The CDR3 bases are TGTGCCAGCAGCGCTCGGACTAGCGGGGTAAAAGATACGCAGTATTTT. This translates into CASSARTSGVKDTQYF.

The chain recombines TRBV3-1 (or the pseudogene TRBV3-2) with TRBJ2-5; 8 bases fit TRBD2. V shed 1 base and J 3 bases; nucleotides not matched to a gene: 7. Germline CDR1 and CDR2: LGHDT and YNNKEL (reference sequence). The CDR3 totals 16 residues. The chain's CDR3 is CASSQVIGGAEETQYF. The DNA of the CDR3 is TGTGCCAGCAGCCAAGTTATCGGGGGGGCCGAAGAGACCCAGTACTTC.

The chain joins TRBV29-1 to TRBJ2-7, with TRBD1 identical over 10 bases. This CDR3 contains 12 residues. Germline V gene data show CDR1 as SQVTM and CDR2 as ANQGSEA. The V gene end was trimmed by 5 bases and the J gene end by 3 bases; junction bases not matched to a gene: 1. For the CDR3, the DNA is TGCAGCGTTCGGACAGGGGGCTACGAGCAGTACTTC. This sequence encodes CSVRTGGYEQYF.

Here the CDR3 DNA reads TGTGCCAGCAGCCAAGGATCCCGGGGAAGCTCCTACGAGCAGTACTTC. Translation gives CASSQGSRGSSYEQYF. This chain connects TRBV4-2 to TRBJ2-7; D might be TRBD2 (5 bases). Germline assignment: CDR1 LGHNA and CDR2 YNFKEQ. V shed 1 base and J shed 0 bases, with 13 bases lying between them. The CDR3 sequence is 16 residues long.

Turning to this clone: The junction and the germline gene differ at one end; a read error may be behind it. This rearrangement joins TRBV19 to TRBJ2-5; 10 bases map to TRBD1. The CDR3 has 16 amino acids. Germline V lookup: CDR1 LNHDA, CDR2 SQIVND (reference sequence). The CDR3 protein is CASSMVVGQGQGTQYF. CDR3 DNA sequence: TGTGCCAGTAGTATGGTTGTGGGACAGGGGCAAGGGACCCAGTACTTC.

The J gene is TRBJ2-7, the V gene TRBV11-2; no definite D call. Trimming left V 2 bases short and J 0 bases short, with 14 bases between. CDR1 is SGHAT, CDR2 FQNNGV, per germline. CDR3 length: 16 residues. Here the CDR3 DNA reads TGTGCCAGCAGCTTAAACGGGTTTCTAATCTCCTACGAGCAGTACTTC. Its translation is CASSLNGFLISYEQYF.

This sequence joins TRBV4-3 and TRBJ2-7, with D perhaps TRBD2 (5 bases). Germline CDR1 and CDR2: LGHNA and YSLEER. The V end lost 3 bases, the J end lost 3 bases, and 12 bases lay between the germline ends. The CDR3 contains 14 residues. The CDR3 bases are TGCGCCAGCAGCCACGCGAGAGGGTACTACGAGCAGTACTTC. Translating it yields CASSHARGYYEQYF.

Here the CDR3 reads CASSLYSGVSGNTIYF. In DNA form, the CDR3 reads TGTGCCAGCAGCTTGTATTCCGGGGTGTCTGGAAACACCATATATTTT. The chain has TRBV5-6 and TRBJ1-3; D unresolved. Trimming removed 1 base from V and 1 base from J, with 12 bases in between. The CDR3 runs 16 residues. Germline CDR1 reads SGHDT; CDR2 reads YYEEEE.

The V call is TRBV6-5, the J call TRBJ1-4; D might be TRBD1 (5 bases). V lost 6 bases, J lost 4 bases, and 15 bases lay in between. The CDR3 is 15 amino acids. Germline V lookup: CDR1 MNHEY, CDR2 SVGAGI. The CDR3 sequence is CASSLTPGGNEKLFF. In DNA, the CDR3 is TGTGCCAGCAGCCTGACCCCGGGGGGTAATGAAAAACTGTTTTTT.

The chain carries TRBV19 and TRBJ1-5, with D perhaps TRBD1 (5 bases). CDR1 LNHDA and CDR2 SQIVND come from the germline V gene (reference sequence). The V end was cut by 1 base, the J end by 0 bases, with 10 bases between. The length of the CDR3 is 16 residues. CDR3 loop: CASSIAGGYSNQPQHF. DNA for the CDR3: TGTGCCAGTAGTATAGCGGGGGGATATAGCAATCAGCCCCAGCATTTT.

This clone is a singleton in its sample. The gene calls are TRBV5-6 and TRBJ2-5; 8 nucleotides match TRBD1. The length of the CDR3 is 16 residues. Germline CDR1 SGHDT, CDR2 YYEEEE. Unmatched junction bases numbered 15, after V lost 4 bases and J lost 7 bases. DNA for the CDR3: TGTGCCAGCAGCCCACAGTTAGACAGGGGTCATGGGACCCAGTACTTC. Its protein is CASSPQLDRGHGTQYF.

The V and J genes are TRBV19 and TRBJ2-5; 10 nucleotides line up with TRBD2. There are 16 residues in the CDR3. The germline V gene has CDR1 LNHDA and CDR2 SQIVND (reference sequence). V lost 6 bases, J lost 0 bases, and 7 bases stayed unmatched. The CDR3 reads CASSEQRGGYQETQYF. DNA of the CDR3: TGTGCCAGTAGCGAGCAGCGGGGGGGGTACCAAGAGACCCAGTACTTC.

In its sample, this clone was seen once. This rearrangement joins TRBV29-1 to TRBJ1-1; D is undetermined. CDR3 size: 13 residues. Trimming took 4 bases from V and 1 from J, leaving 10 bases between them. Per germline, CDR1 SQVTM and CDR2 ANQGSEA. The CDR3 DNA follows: TGCAGCGTTGCCCAGGTCGCGAACACTGAAGCTTTCTTT. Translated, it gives CSVAQVANTEAFF.

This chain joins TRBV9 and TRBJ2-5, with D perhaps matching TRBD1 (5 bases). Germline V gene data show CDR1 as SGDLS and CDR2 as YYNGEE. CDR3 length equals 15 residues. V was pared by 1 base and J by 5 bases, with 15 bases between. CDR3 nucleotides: TGTGCCAGCAGCGTAAGTGGGCAGGGTATGGAGACCCAGTACTTC. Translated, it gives CASSVSGQGMETQYF.

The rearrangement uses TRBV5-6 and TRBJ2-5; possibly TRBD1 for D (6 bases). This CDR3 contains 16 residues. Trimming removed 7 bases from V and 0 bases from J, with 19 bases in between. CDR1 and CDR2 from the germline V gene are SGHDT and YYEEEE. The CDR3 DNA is TGTGCCAGCCGTCTCTCCCCTAGGGGGTACCAAGAGACCCAGTACTTC. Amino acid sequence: CASRLSPRGYQETQYF.

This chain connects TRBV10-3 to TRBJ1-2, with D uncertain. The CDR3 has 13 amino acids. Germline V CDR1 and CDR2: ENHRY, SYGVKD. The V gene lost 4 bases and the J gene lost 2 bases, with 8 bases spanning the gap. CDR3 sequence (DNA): TGTGCCATCAGTGGGCCGAACAACTATGGCTACACCTTC. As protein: CAISGPNNYGYTF.

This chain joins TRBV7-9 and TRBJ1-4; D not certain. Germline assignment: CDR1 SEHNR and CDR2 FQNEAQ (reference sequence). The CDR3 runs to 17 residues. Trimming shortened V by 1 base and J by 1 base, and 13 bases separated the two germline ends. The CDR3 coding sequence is TGTGCCAGCAGCTTAGTTCGAAGGGAGGGAACTAATGAAAAACTGTTTTTT. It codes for CASSLVRREGTNEKLFF.

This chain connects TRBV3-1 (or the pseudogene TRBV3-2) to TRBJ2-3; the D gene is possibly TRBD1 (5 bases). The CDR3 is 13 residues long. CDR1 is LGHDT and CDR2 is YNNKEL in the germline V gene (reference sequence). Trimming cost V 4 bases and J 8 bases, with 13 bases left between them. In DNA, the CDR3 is TGTGCCAGCAGCCGCGGACAAAAGGGTACGCAGTATTTT. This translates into CASSRGQKGTQYF.

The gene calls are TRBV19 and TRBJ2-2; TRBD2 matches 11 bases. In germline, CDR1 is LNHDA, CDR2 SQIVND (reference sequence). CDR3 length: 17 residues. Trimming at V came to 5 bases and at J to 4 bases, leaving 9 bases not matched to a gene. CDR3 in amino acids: CASSVAGGPLFTGELFF. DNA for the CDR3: TGTGCCAGTAGTGTAGCGGGGGGGCCGTTGTTCACCGGGGAGCTGTTTTTT.

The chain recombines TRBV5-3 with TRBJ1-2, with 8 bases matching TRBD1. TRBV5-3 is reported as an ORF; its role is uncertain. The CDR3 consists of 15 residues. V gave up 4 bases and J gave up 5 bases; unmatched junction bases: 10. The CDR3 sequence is CARSPGDRRGYGYTF. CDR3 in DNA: TGTGCCAGAAGCCCCGGGGACAGGAGGGGATATGGCTACACCTTC.

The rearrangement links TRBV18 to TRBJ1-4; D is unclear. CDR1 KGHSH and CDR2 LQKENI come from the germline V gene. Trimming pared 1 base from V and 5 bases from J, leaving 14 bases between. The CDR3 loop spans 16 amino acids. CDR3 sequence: CASSPRRTELNEKLFF. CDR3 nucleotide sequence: TGTGCCAGCTCACCACGACGGACTGAACTAAATGAAAAACTGTTTTTT.

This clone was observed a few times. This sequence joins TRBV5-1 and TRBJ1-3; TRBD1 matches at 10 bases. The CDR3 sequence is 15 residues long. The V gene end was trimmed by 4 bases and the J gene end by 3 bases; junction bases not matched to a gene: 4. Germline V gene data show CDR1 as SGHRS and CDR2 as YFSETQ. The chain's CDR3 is CASSSGTGVGNTIYF. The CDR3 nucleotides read TGCGCCAGCAGCAGTGGGACAGGGGTTGGAAACACCATATATTTT.

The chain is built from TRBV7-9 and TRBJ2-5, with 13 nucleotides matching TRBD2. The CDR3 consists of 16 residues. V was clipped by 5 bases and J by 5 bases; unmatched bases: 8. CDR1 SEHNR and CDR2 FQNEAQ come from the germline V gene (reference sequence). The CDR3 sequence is CASSPRTSGGRETQYF. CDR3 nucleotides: TGTGCCAGCAGCCCCAGGACTAGCGGGGGCCGCGAGACCCAGTACTTC.

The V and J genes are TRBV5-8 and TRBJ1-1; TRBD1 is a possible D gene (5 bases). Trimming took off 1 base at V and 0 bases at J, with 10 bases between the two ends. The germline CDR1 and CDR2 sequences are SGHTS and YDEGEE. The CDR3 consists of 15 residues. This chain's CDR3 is CASSLIGVLNTEAFF. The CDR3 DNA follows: TGTGCCAGCAGCTTGATAGGGGTCTTGAACACTGAAGCTTTCTTT.

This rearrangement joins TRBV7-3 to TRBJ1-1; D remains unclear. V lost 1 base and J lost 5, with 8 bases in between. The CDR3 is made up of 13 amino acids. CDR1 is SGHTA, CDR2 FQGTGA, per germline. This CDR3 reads CASSLSTETEAFF. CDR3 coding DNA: TGTGCCAGCAGCTTAAGTACGGAGACTGAAGCTTTCTTT.

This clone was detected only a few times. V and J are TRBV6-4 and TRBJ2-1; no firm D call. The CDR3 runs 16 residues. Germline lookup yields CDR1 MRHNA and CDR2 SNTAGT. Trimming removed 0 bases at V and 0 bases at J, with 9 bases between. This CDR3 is CASSDSYRSSYNEQFF. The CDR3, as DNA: TGTGCCAGCAGTGACTCTTATCGGAGCTCCTACAATGAGCAGTTCTTC.

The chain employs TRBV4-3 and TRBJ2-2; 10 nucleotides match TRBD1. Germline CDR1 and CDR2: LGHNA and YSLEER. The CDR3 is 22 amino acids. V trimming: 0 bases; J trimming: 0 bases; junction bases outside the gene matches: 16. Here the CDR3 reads CASSQEFGKTGGNFPNTGELFF. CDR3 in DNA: TGCGCCAGCAGCCAAGAATTTGGGAAGACAGGGGGCAATTTTCCGAACACCGGGGAGCTGTTTTTT.